Below, 23 T cell receptor beta chains from the same sample are listed, as sequenced in a study of blood T cell repertoires in COVID-19. Clones were sequenced by immunoSEQ multiplex PCR, and TCRdb holds only the in-frame ones, with some missing. The table records over 150,000 clones, 87% of them present only once. Sequencing input: peripheral blood. The receptor set was obtained from a woman aged 60 to 75 who had recovered from COVID-19.

The chain is built from TRBV4-2 and TRBJ2-1, with 8 bases aligning to TRBD2. J lost 1 base, V lost 6 bases, and 5 bases had no gene match. Germline CDR1 LGHNA, CDR2 YNFKEQ. This CDR3 contains 15 residues. In DNA form, the CDR3 reads TGTGCCAGCAGTCAAAGCGGGGGTTCCTACAATGAGCAGTTCTTC. This encodes CASSQSGGSYNEQFF.

The chain combines TRBV7-2 with TRBJ2-5; TRBD1 is a possible D gene (6 bases). Trimming took 5 bases from V and 4 from J, leaving 17 bases between them. Germline assignment: CDR1 SGHTA and CDR2 FQGNSA. The CDR3 covers 15 residues. CDR3 sequence reads: CASSRRSRGGETQYF. CDR3 coding DNA: TGTGCCAGCAGCCGCCGTTCCAGGGGTGGAGAGACCCAGTACTTC. Together with reference TRBV7-2 and TRBJ2-5, the CDR3 gives the full variable domain: GAGVSQSPSNKVTEKGKDVELRCDPISGHTALYWYRQSLGQGLEFLIYFQGNSAPDKSGLPSDRFSAERTGGSVSTLTIQRTQQEDSAVYLCASSRRSRGGETQYFGPGTRLLVL.

This clone is a singleton in its sample. The gene calls are TRBV6-2 or TRBV6-3 and TRBJ2-7, with TRBD1 matching 7 bases. Losses at the gene ends were 0 bases for V and 2 bases for J; bases not matched to a gene: 13. Germline V gene sequence: CDR1 MNHEY, CDR2 SVGEGT. The length of the CDR3 is 18 residues. The CDR3, as DNA: TGTGCCAGCAGTTACTCAACCCACTCGACAGGGTTCGCCTACGAGCAGTACTTC. Translating gives CASSYSTHSTGFAYEQYF.

The chain combines TRBV5-1 with TRBJ1-4, with 7 bases that match TRBD1. The germline V gene has CDR1 SGHRS and CDR2 YFSETQ. This CDR3 is 15 amino acids long. V trimming: 0 bases; J trimming: 4 bases; junction bases outside the gene matches: 3. DNA of the CDR3: TGCGCCAGCAGCTTGGGACAGGGATATAATGAAAAACTGTTTTTT. Translation: CASSLGQGYNEKLFF.

The sample holds a few counts of this clone. This sequence joins TRBV6-5 and TRBJ2-7; D is unresolved. Between the trimmed V and J ends, which lost 6 bases and 2 bases, there was a span of 11 bases. This CDR3 is 13 amino acids long. Per germline, CDR1 MNHEY and CDR2 SVGAGI. In DNA, the CDR3 is TGTGCCAGCAGGAGCGATAGAACCTACGAGCAGTACTTC. Amino acids: CASRSDRTYEQYF.

The count of this clone is one. The rearrangement uses TRBV2 and TRBJ2-3, with D maybe TRBD2 (6 bases). The V gene lost 7 bases and the J gene lost 6 bases, with 17 bases spanning the gap. Looked up from germline, CDR1 is SNHLY and CDR2 is FYNNEI. There are 14 residues in the CDR3. This CDR3 is CASMRLAGTDTQYF. The DNA of the CDR3 is TGTGCCAGCATGAGACTGGCAGGGACTGATACGCAGTATTTT. The complete variable domain, with remaining parts taken from reference TRBV2 and TRBJ2-3, reads EPEVTQTPSHQVTQMGQEVILRCVPISNHLYFYWYRQILGQKVEFLVSFYNNEISEKSEIFDDQFSVERPDGSNFTLKIRSTKLEDSAMYFCASMRLAGTDTQYFGPGTRLTVL.

J is TRBJ2-3 and V is TRBV19, with TRBD1 matching over 7 bases. The CDR3 consists of 16 residues. Unmatched junction bases numbered 11, after V lost 4 bases and J lost 4 bases. Germline assignment: CDR1 LNHDA and CDR2 SQIVND (reference sequence). In nucleotides, the CDR3 is TGTGCCAGTAGTACCGTCAGGGGGTTGGGAGCAGATACGCAGTATTTT. Encoded protein: CASSTVRGLGADTQYF.

The chain combines TRBV10-1 with TRBJ2-1; 8 positions match TRBD2. The V segment lost 2 bases and the J segment 10 bases; nucleotides outside the gene matches: 7. This CDR3 spans 14 amino acids. Germline loops: CDR1 WNHNN, CDR2 SYGVQD (reference sequence). DNA of the CDR3: TGCGCCAGCAGTGAGGCTAGATTAGCGGGGGAGCAGTTCTTC. Encoded protein: CASSEARLAGEQFF.

This chain joins TRBV9 and TRBJ2-5; 7 bases agree with TRBD1. CDR1 and CDR2 (germline): SGDLS, YYNGEE. The V segment lost 6 bases and the J segment 2 bases; nucleotides outside the gene matches: 4. There are 13 residues in the CDR3. The CDR3 protein is CASNSGQQETQYF. CDR3 coding DNA: TGTGCCAGCAATTCGGGACAGCAAGAGACCCAGTACTTC.

This chain uses TRBV27 with TRBJ2-1; D perhaps matches TRBD2 (5 bases). The CDR3 sequence is 14 residues long. V lost 2 bases to trimming and J lost 7 bases, with 12 bases between them. Germline V lookup: CDR1 MNHEY, CDR2 SMNVEV (reference sequence). The CDR3 protein is CASSLRRERNEQFF. The CDR3 DNA sequence: TGTGCCAGCAGTTTACGCCGAGAGCGGAATGAGCAGTTCTTC.

J is TRBJ1-2 and V is TRBV7-8; TRBD1 matches 8 bases. The germline V gene encodes CDR1 SGHVS and CDR2 FQNEAQ. The CDR3 runs 14 residues. Unmatched junction bases numbered 5, after V lost 5 bases and J lost 3 bases. The CDR3 nucleotides are TGTGCCAGCAGCAAGGGGACAGGCGACTATGGCTACACCTTC. This sequence encodes CASSKGTGDYGYTF.

This chain joins TRBV19 and TRBJ2-3; 7 bases align to TRBD2. V trimming: 1 base; J trimming: 0 bases; junction bases outside the gene matches: 4. CDR1 and CDR2 from the germline V gene are LNHDA and SQIVND (reference sequence). This CDR3 spans 16 amino acids. CDR3 coding DNA: TGTGCCAGTAGTATAGGTAGCGGGCTAAGCACAGATACGCAGTATTTT. Its protein is CASSIGSGLSTDTQYF.

The rearrangement links TRBV5-4 to TRBJ1-6; D is unresolved. This CDR3 is 13 amino acids long. Germline V gene lookup returns CDR1 SGHNT and CDR2 YYREEE (reference sequence). Between the trimmed V and J ends, which lost 0 bases and 10 bases, there was a span of 8 bases. The CDR3 DNA is TGTGCCAGCAGCTTGGATTCAGAATCACCCCTCCACTTT. Translation: CASSLDSESPLHF.

The chain recombines TRBV11-3 with TRBJ1-2; D gene ambiguous. Per germline, CDR1 SGHNT and CDR2 YENEEA. The CDR3 length is 15 residues. Trimming removed 4 bases at V and 4 bases at J, with 16 bases between. CDR3 in amino acids: CASSSPGGSLYGYTF. CDR3 nucleotide sequence: TGTGCCAGCAGCTCACCTGGCGGGAGCCTCTATGGCTACACCTTC.

CDR3 in amino acids: CASRRAGGAEETQYF. The CDR3, as DNA: TGTGCCAGCAGAAGAGCCGGGGGGGCGGAGGAGACCCAGTACTTC. The rearrangement joins TRBV5-4 to TRBJ2-5, with TRBD2 matching 8 bases. The trim removed 5 bases at V and 5 bases at J, leaving 11 bases unmatched. The CDR3 is made up of 15 amino acids. Germline loops: CDR1 SGHNT, CDR2 YYREEE (reference sequence).

The chain combines TRBV29-1 with TRBJ2-7; the match to TRBD1 covers 7 bases. Germline-derived CDR1 and CDR2 are SQVTM and ANQGSEA. CDR3 length equals 12 residues. J gave up 5 bases and V 3 bases, and 4 bases lay outside the gene matches. CDR3 residues: CSVEATGNEQYF. CDR3 nucleotides: TGCAGCGTTGAGGCGACAGGGAACGAGCAGTACTTC.

V usage is TRBV21-1 and J usage is TRBJ1-1. TRBV21-1 is a pseudogene. CDR3 size: 14 residues. The CDR3 is CASSVREDSTEAFF. The CDR3 DNA reads as TGTGCCAGCAGCGTAAGGGAGGATTCCACTGAAGCTTTCTTT.

The V gene is TRBV28, the J gene TRBJ1-1; D not resolved. Trimming left V 8 bases short and J 3 bases short, with 10 bases between. There are 12 residues in the CDR3. CDR1 is MDHEN, CDR2 SYDVKM, per germline. CDR3 bases: TGTGCCAGCGGCCTCGGGGACACTGAAGCTTTCTTT. Translated: CASGLGDTEAFF. Variable domain in full (rest from reference TRBV28 and TRBJ1-1): DVKVTQSSRYLVKRTGEKVFLECVQDMDHENMFWYRQDPGLGLRLIYFSYDVKMKEKGDIPEGYSVSREKKERFSLILESASTNQTSMYLCASGLGDTEAFFGQGTRLTVV.

As DNA, the CDR3 is TGTGCCAGTGAACAACGGCAAACGGGGTATAATCAGCCCCAGCATTTT. Translation: CASEQRQTGYNQPQHF. This chain links TRBV19 with TRBJ1-5; D not certain. Between the trimmed V and J ends, which lost 8 bases and 4 bases, there was a span of 21 bases. CDR1 is LNHDA, CDR2 SQIVND, per germline (reference sequence). The CDR3 is made up of 16 amino acids.

The chain recombines TRBV30 with TRBJ2-7; D is possibly TRBD2 (5 bases). This CDR3 is 12 amino acids long. The V end was cut by 0 bases, the J end by 5 bases, with 8 bases between. Germline V CDR1 and CDR2: GTSNPN, SVGIG (reference sequence). CDR3 protein: CAWSVIGDEQYF. The CDR3 DNA reads TGTGCCTGGAGTGTAATCGGGGACGAGCAGTACTTC.

The chain uses TRBV11-2 and TRBJ2-7; 14 bases are shared with TRBD2. This CDR3 is 16 amino acids long. V was pared by 2 bases and J by 5 bases, with 5 bases of the junction left unmatched. Germline values: CDR1 SGHAT, CDR2 FQNNGV. In DNA form, the CDR3 reads TGTGCCAGCAGCTTACTGCGGGGACTAGCGGGAGACGAGCAGTACTTC. Encoded protein: CASSLLRGLAGDEQYF. The variable domain in full, with the rest retrieved from reference TRBV11-2 and TRBJ2-7, is EAGVAQSPRYKIIEKRQSVAFWCNPISGHATLYWYQQILGQGPKLLIQFQNNGVVDDSQLPKDRFSAERLKGVDSTLKIQPAKLEDSAVYLCASSLLRGLAGDEQYFGPGTRLTVT.

The chain is built from TRBV11-2 and TRBJ2-7; weak D call: TRBD2 (6 bases). The germline gives CDR1 SGHAT, CDR2 FQNNGV. The CDR3 spans 15 residues. Trimming left V 1 base short and J 1 base short, with 11 bases between. CDR3 coding DNA: TGTGCCAGCAGCTTAGTCCTGACTAGGTCCTACGAGCAGTACTTC. Residues: CASSLVLTRSYEQYF.

The V call is TRBV7-3, the J call TRBJ2-5, with D perhaps matching TRBD1 (5 bases). CDR1 and CDR2 (germline): SGHTA, FQGTGA. Trimming shortened V by 3 bases and J by 5 bases, and 13 bases separated the two germline ends. The CDR3 has 14 residues. This CDR3 reads CASSLYGARETQYF. CDR3 nucleotide sequence: TGTGCCAGCAGCTTGTATGGGGCGCGGGAGACCCAGTACTTC.